Included here is one TCR beta chain sequence, with context. This sample is part of a study of CD4 T cells in relation to SARS-CoV-2 and coronaviruses. In the study overall: The HLA restriction of the shared crossreactive spike epitopes was mapped.

There are 13 residues in the CDR3. The V end was cut by 0 bases, the J end by 4 bases, with 6 bases between. Germline V lookup: CDR1 SGHRS, CDR2 YFSETQ. CD4+ T cells from unexposed donors were obtained before the COVID-19 pandemic (2011-2018). Assay used: immunoSEQ multiplex PCR; TCRdb lists only in-frame clones, some missing. Of around 56,000 clones listed, roughly 88% are singletons. The receptor was derived from a human donor in good health. Specimen: memory CD4+ T cells from PBMCs. The rearrangement links TRBV5-1 to TRBJ2-3, with D possibly matching TRBD1 (5 bases). For the CDR3, the DNA is TGCGCCAGCAGCTTGGGGGGCCCAGATACGCAGTATTTT. It specifies CASSLGGPDTQYF.